These 30 T cell receptor beta chains were sequenced from one sample in a study of blood T cell repertoires in COVID-19. Measured with immunoSEQ multiplex PCR; TCRdb has only the in-frame clones, and not every one. The repertoire includes 70,000 to 100,000 clones, 85% to 90% of them detected once, and roughly 4% sits in the top ten. The sample comprised peripheral blood. The receptors originated from a woman of 80 years or more with active or convalescent COVID-19.

This chain joins TRBV6-5 and TRBJ2-1; the match to TRBD2 covers 7 bases. The CDR3 consists of 14 residues. With 3 bases clipped from V and 7 bases from J, the junction kept 6 bases outside the gene matches. Germline V lookup: CDR1 MNHEY, CDR2 SVGAGI. The CDR3: CASSYTLARNEQFF. The DNA for the CDR3 is TGTGCCAGCAGTTATACACTAGCGAGGAATGAGCAGTTCTTC.

This rearrangement joins TRBV9 to TRBJ2-5; 11 nucleotides align to TRBD2. Looked up from germline, CDR1 is SGDLS and CDR2 is YYNGEE. Trimming took 0 bases from V and 4 from J; bases not matched to a gene: 8. The CDR3 has 17 amino acids. CDR3 sequence: CASSVAHLGTSGETQYF. The DNA of the CDR3 is TGTGCCAGCAGCGTAGCCCACCTCGGGACTAGCGGAGAGACCCAGTACTTC.

This chain uses TRBV3-1 (or the pseudogene TRBV3-2) with TRBJ1-6, with 9 bases identical to TRBD1. Germline trimming cut 3 bases from V and 10 bases from J; bases unmatched to any gene: 4. The CDR3 totals 14 residues. CDR1 LGHDT and CDR2 YNNKEL come from the germline V gene (reference sequence). CDR3: CASSHRQGGSPLHF. CDR3 bases: TGTGCCAGCAGCCACCGACAGGGGGGATCACCCCTCCACTTT.

V usage is TRBV5-8 and J usage is TRBJ2-6, with D maybe TRBD1 (6 bases). This CDR3 is 15 amino acids long. Deletions cut 0 bases from V and 2 bases from J, with 6 bases between. Looked up from germline, CDR1 is SGHTS and CDR2 is YDEGEE. The CDR3 DNA follows: TGTGCCAGCAGCTTGGAGGGGGCTGGGGCCAACGTCCTGACTTTC. Protein: CASSLEGAGANVLTF. The full variable domain, its missing parts supplied by reference TRBV5-8 and TRBJ2-6, is EAGVTQSPTHLIKTRGQQATLRCSPISGHTSVYWYQQALGLGLQFLLWYDEGEERNRGNFPPRFSGRQFPNYSSELNVNALELEDSALYLCASSLEGAGANVLTFGAGSRLTVL.

The chain links TRBV18 to TRBJ2-2, with D tentatively TRBD2 (6 bases). The germline V gene encodes CDR1 KGHSH and CDR2 LQKENI. Between the trimmed V and J ends, which lost 0 bases and 1 base, there was a span of 15 bases. The CDR3 sequence is 18 residues long. CDR3 amino acids: CASSPPVAGSLNTGELFF. CDR3 in DNA: TGTGCCAGCTCACCACCGGTTGCCGGGAGCTTGAACACCGGGGAGCTGTTTTTT.

J is TRBJ1-2 and V is TRBV6-5; D uncertain. This CDR3 contains 14 residues. Trimming took off 11 bases at V and 4 bases at J, with 20 bases between the two ends. Germline V gene sequence: CDR1 MNHEY, CDR2 SVGAGI. CDR3 nucleotides: TGTGCCGCTTACCAGCGGACGGACTTCTATGGCTACACCTTC. Translated: CAAYQRTDFYGYTF.

The chain uses TRBV3-1 (or the pseudogene TRBV3-2) and TRBJ1-1; D remains unclear. The CDR3 is made up of 13 amino acids. CDR1 is LGHDT and CDR2 is YNNKEL in the germline V gene (reference sequence). Trimming cost V 4 bases and J 2 bases, with 8 bases left between them. CDR3 coding DNA: TGTGCCAGCAGCCTCCGGACTAACACTGAAGCTTTCTTT. Encoded protein: CASSLRTNTEAFF.

The chain carries TRBV7-2 and TRBJ2-2; 8 bases are a match to TRBD2. The CDR3 runs 15 residues. Germline V CDR1 and CDR2: SGHTA, FQGNSA. With 6 bases clipped from V and 1 base from J, the junction kept 4 bases outside the gene matches. The chain's CDR3 is CASRPSGRNTGELFF. CDR3 nucleotide sequence: TGTGCCAGCAGGCCCAGCGGGAGGAACACCGGGGAGCTGTTTTTT. Drawing the rest from reference TRBV7-2 and TRBJ2-2, the complete variable domain is GAGVSQSPSNKVTEKGKDVELRCDPISGHTALYWYRQSLGQGLEFLIYFQGNSAPDKSGLPSDRFSAERTGGSVSTLTIQRTQQEDSAVYLCASRPSGRNTGELFFGEGSRLTVL.

The V call is TRBV7-2, the J call TRBJ2-5, with D possibly TRBD2 on 6 matching bases. CDR1 and CDR2 (germline): SGHTA, FQGNSA. The germline V and J ends were trimmed by 1 base and 7 bases, with 10 bases remaining between them. The length of the CDR3 is 13 residues. CDR3 loop: CASSLEQEGTQYF. As DNA, the CDR3 is TGTGCCAGCAGCTTAGAACAGGAGGGGACCCAGTACTTC.

The V gene is TRBV2, the J gene TRBJ2-7, with D perhaps TRBD2 (6 bases). The CDR3 runs to 15 residues. The V and J ends lost 1 base and 6 bases respectively, with 16 bases between them. The germline CDR1 and CDR2 sequences are SNHLY and FYNNEI. The CDR3 nucleotides read TGTGCCAGCAGTGAAGGGGCCGAGGGGAGGAGCGAGCAGTACTTC. Protein sequence: CASSEGAEGRSEQYF.

V is TRBV5-8 and J is TRBJ2-7; TRBD2 agrees at 12 bases. The germline V gene has CDR1 SGHTS and CDR2 YDEGEE. The CDR3 covers 18 residues. The V gene end was trimmed by 7 bases and the J gene end by 6 bases; junction bases not matched to a gene: 20. CDR3 DNA sequence: TGTGCCAGCTTAGATCTATTCCGGGCTAGCGGGAGGGCCGTCGAGCAGTACTTC. Amino acid sequence: CASLDLFRASGRAVEQYF.

The chain joins TRBV5-4 to TRBJ2-7; 8 bases map to TRBD1. Germline lookup yields CDR1 SGHNT and CDR2 YYREEE (reference sequence). With V trimmed by 2 bases and J by 11 bases, 9 bases remained unmatched. The CDR3 totals 13 residues. This chain's CDR3 is CASSFVTGEEKYF. Written as DNA, the CDR3 is TGTGCCAGCAGCTTTGTGACAGGGGAGGAAAAGTACTTC. Using reference TRBV5-4 and TRBJ2-7 for the parts outside the CDR3, the full variable domain is ETGVTQSPTHLIKTRGQQVTLRCSSQSGHNTVSWYQQALGQGPQFIFQYYREEENGRGNFPPRFSGLQFPNYSSELNVNALELDDSALYLCASSFVTGEEKYFGPGTRLTVT.

This sequence joins TRBV19 and TRBJ2-1, with 9 bases fitting TRBD1. CDR1 and CDR2 from the germline V gene are LNHDA and SQIVND (reference sequence). V shed 1 base and J 11 bases; nucleotides not matched to a gene: 3. The CDR3 runs to 13 residues. CDR3 region: CASSIGQGGKQFF. In nucleotides, the CDR3 is TGTGCCAGTAGTATAGGACAGGGGGGTAAGCAGTTCTTC.

The CDR3 protein is CASSLQGSGQEKPQHF. The CDR3 DNA reads TGTGCCAGCAGTTTACAGGGTAGCGGTCAAGAAAAGCCCCAGCATTTT. The rearrangement uses TRBV28 and TRBJ1-5; D may be TRBD1 (5 bases). Trimming took 2 bases from V and 8 from J, leaving 19 bases between them. The CDR3 length is 16 residues. Germline V gene lookup returns CDR1 MDHEN and CDR2 SYDVKM.

CDR3 nucleotide sequence: TGTGCCAGCAGTTTAGCGGGATCGGGCTACGAGCAGTACTTC. Its translation is CASSLAGSGYEQYF. This chain joins TRBV28 and TRBJ2-7; weak D call: TRBD2 (6 bases). V lost 2 bases and J lost 3, with 11 bases in between. Germline CDR1 and CDR2: MDHEN and SYDVKM. This CDR3 spans 14 amino acids.

The rearrangement uses TRBV9 and TRBJ2-4; TRBD1 is a possible D gene (6 bases). V lost 3 bases and J 8 bases, leaving 15 bases between the germline ends. The CDR3 consists of 14 residues. Germline lookup yields CDR1 SGDLS and CDR2 YYNGEE. In DNA, the CDR3 is TGTGCCAGCAGCGAAACAGGGTCGCATGACATTCAGTACTTC. Amino acids: CASSETGSHDIQYF.

V and J are TRBV12-5 and TRBJ2-1; 12 bases fit TRBD2. The CDR3 is 15 amino acids. The germline gives CDR1 LGHNT, CDR2 FRNRAP. V lost 9 bases and J lost 10; bases outside the gene matches: 13. The CDR3 reads CASRTSGVTMTEQFF. For the CDR3, the DNA is TGTGCTAGCCGGACTAGCGGGGTCACAATGACGGAGCAGTTCTTC.

This clone was recorded once. At the DNA level, this CDR3 is encoded by other sequences in the same sample as well. The chain combines TRBV2 with TRBJ1-2; D is possibly TRBD1 (6 bases). The V end was cut by 6 bases, the J end by 2 bases, with 10 bases between. The CDR3 is 13 amino acids. CDR1 and CDR2 (germline): SNHLY, FYNNEI. The CDR3: CASSAGQNYGYTF. For the CDR3, the DNA is TGTGCCAGCAGCGCCGGACAGAACTATGGCTACACCTTC.

The chain employs TRBV4-2 and TRBJ1-2, with D possibly TRBD1 on 6 matching bases. The CDR3 spans 15 residues. The V end lost 1 base, the J end lost 0 bases, and 9 bases lay between the germline ends. Germline loops: CDR1 LGHNA, CDR2 YNFKEQ. The CDR3 region has the DNA TGTGCCAGCAGCCAAGGACAGGCTCCTAACTATGGCTACACCTTC. Translated: CASSQGQAPNYGYTF.

The sample holds one count of this clone. CDR3 residues: CASSMKRTSETQYF. The CDR3 nucleotides are TGTGCCAGTAGTATGAAGCGGACGTCGGAGACCCAGTACTTC. This chain links TRBV19 with TRBJ2-5; D perhaps matches TRBD2 (5 bases). The CDR3 is 14 amino acids. Per germline, CDR1 LNHDA and CDR2 SQIVND (reference sequence). The V gene lost 3 bases and the J gene lost 5 bases, with 13 bases spanning the gap.

The rearrangement links TRBV10-3 to TRBJ2-1; 8 bases agree with TRBD2. V shed 0 bases, J shed 3 bases, and the junction held 7 bases outside the gene matches. Germline-derived CDR1 and CDR2 are ENHRY and SYGVKD. The CDR3 spans 17 residues. The CDR3 region is CAISESAGRGIYNEQFF. The CDR3 DNA follows: TGTGCCATCAGTGAGTCGGCCGGGAGGGGGATCTACAATGAGCAGTTCTTC.

This clone has a handful of counts. The CDR3, as DNA: TGCAGCGTTGGTTCGGGGGACGAGCAGTACTTC. Protein: CSVGSGDEQYF. This chain joins TRBV29-1 and TRBJ2-7, with D possibly TRBD2 on 6 matching bases. The CDR3 is 11 amino acids. The ends were cut back, 4 bases at V and 5 bases at J, with 9 bases in the middle. The germline V gene encodes CDR1 SQVTM and CDR2 ANQGSEA.

J is TRBJ1-6 and V is TRBV28; 10 bases map to TRBD1. CDR3 length: 15 residues. J lost 10 bases, V lost 6 bases, and 9 bases had no gene match. Germline CDR1 is MDHEN and CDR2 is SYDVKM. CDR3 sequence: CASSGRTGGVSPLHF. The CDR3 nucleotides are TGTGCCAGCAGCGGTAGGACAGGGGGGGTCTCACCCCTCCACTTT.

The chain recombines TRBV15 with TRBJ2-3; 12 bases are shared with TRBD2. The V segment lost 5 bases and the J segment 5 bases; nucleotides outside the gene matches: 8. There are 16 residues in the CDR3. CDR1 is LNHNV, CDR2 YYDKDF, per germline (reference sequence). CDR3 loop: CATSRLAGGPVDTQYF. The CDR3 DNA follows: TGTGCCACCAGCCGTCTAGCGGGAGGGCCCGTAGATACGCAGTATTTT.

The J gene is TRBJ1-3, the V gene TRBV5-1, with a weak D call TRBD1 (6 bases). CDR1 is SGHRS and CDR2 is YFSETQ in the germline V gene. V was trimmed by 2 bases and J by 10 bases, leaving 7 bases between them. CDR3 length: 11 residues. CDR3 protein: CASSLGGTIYF. In nucleotides, the CDR3 is TGCGCCAGCAGCTTAGGGGGAACCATATATTTT.

This clone is a singleton in its sample. J is TRBJ2-3 and V is TRBV29-1, with TRBD2 matching over 11 bases. V was pared by 6 bases and J by 2 bases, with 7 bases of the junction left unmatched. This CDR3 is 15 amino acids long. In germline, CDR1 is SQVTM, CDR2 ANQGSEA. The CDR3 reads CSVTTSGSNTDTQYF. The CDR3 DNA is TGCAGCGTGACCACTAGCGGGAGCAACACAGATACGCAGTATTTT.

The chain links TRBV10-3 to TRBJ2-3, with D perhaps matching TRBD1 (6 bases). Germline lookup yields CDR1 ENHRY and CDR2 SYGVKD. The V end was cut by 3 bases, the J end by 2 bases, with 18 bases between. The CDR3 covers 17 residues. The DNA for the CDR3 is TGTGCCATCAGTGAAAATCACAGGGTGTTTATCACAGATACGCAGTATTTT. It is translated as CAISENHRVFITDTQYF.

This clone was observed a few times. This chain joins TRBV2 and TRBJ2-7; D may be TRBD2 (6 bases). V was trimmed by 8 bases and J by 5 bases, leaving 10 bases between them. CDR3 length: 11 amino acids. Germline V gene lookup returns CDR1 SNHLY and CDR2 FYNNEI. CDR3 sequence reads: CASGDWDEQYF. In DNA form, the CDR3 reads TGTGCCAGCGGGGACTGGGACGAGCAGTACTTC. The whole variable domain, remainder taken from reference TRBV2 and TRBJ2-7, is EPEVTQTPSHQVTQMGQEVILRCVPISNHLYFYWYRQILGQKVEFLVSFYNNEISEKSEIFDDQFSVERPDGSNFTLKIRSTKLEDSAMYFCASGDWDEQYFGPGTRLTVT.

The V call is TRBV5-6, the J call TRBJ2-7, with a weak D call TRBD2 (6 bases). Germline V gene sequence: CDR1 SGHDT, CDR2 YYEEEE. The length of the CDR3 is 15 residues. The V end lost 7 bases, the J end lost 4 bases, and 21 bases lay between the germline ends. For the CDR3, the DNA is TGTGCCAGCGGAGCGGGTGCCCTTGGGGTATACGAGCAGTACTTC. Amino acids: CASGAGALGVYEQYF.

V usage is TRBV5-1 and J usage is TRBJ1-3; 8 bases are shared with TRBD1. Germline loops: CDR1 SGHRS, CDR2 YFSETQ. The CDR3 covers 13 residues. The V and J ends lost 4 bases and 9 bases, in that order; junction bases with no gene match: 6. The DNA of the CDR3 is TGCGCCAGCAGCGGGACAGGCGCGCGCACCATATATTTT. Translating gives CASSGTGARTIYF.